The sequence of this T cell receptor beta chain was determined in a study of tumor-infiltrating lymphocytes in primary liver carcinoma. RNA and DNA were co-extracted from roughly 20-30 mg of unsorted bulk tissue. TCR beta cDNA was made from 450 to 550 ng total RNA with a constant-region primer. The TCR beta library was amplified through three nested multiplex PCR rounds in a modified ARM-PCR procedure. The study ran its first two PCR rounds for nine to ten cycles each, using TRBV1-TRBV30 forward primers and a C-beta reverse primer. TCRdb reprocessed the multiplex PCR reads via MiXCR and lists one record per CDR3 protein. The sample shows tens of thousands of distinct CDR3 sequences, 72% of them seen only once. The ends were cut back, 2 bases at V and 5 bases at J, with 16 bases in the middle. The V gene's germline CDR1 is MDHEN and CDR2 SYDVKM. The CDR3 sequence is 15 residues long.

The receptor was isolated from a man aged 40-49 years with primary liver carcinoma and hepatitis B virus infection. Sequencing was performed on liver tumor tissue from sampling region 1. Indicated subset: tumor region T1, superior pole. The chain employs TRBV28 and TRBJ2-7; D may match TRBD1 or TRBD2 (6 bases each). Here the CDR3 reads CASSLRGDRRDEQYF. CDR3 in DNA: TGTGCCAGCAGTTTAAGGGGGGACCGGAGGGACGAGCAGTACTTC.